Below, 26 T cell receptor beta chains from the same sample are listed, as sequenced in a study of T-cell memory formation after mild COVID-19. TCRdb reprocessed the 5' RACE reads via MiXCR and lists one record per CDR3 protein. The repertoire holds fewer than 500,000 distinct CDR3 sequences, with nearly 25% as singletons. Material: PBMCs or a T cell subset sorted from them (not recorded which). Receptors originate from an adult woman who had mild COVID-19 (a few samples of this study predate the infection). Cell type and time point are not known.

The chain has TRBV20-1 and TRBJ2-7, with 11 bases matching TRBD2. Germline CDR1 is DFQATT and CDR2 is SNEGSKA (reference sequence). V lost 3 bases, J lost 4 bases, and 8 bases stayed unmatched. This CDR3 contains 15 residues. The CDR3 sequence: CSASHSGTSGYEQYF. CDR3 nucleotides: TGCAGTGCTAGTCACTCCGGGACTAGCGGTTACGAGCAGTACTTC.

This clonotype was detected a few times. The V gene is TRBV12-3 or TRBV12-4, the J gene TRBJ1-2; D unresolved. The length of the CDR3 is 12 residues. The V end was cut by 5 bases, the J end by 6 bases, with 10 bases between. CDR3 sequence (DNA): TGTGCCAGCAGTCCCCGGACGGATGGCTACACCTTC. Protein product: CASSPRTDGYTF.

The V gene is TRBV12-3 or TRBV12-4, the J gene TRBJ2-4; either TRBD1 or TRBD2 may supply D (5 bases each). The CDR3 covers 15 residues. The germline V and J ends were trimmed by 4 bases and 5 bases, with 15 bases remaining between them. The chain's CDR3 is CASSSHRDHQNIQYF. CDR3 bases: TGTGCCAGCAGTTCCCACCGGGACCACCAAAACATTCAGTACTTC.

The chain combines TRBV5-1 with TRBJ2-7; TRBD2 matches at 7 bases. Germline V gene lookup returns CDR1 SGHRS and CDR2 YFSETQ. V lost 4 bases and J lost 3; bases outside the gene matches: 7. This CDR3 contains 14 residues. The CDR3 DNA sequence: TGCGCCAGCAGCCACTATACTAGCGACTACGAGCAGTACTTC. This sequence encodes CASSHYTSDYEQYF.

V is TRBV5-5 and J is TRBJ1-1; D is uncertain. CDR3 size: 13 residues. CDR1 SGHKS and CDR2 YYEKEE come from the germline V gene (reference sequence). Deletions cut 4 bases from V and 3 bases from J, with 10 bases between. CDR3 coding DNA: TGTGCCAGCAGCGAGGGAGGTCACACTGAAGCTTTCTTT. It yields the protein CASSEGGHTEAFF.

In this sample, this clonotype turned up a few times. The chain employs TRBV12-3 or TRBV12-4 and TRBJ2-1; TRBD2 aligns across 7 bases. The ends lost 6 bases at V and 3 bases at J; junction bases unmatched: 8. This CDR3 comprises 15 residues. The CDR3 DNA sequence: TGTGCCAGCAGAGAAGCGGGGACCTACTACAATGAGCAGTTCTTC. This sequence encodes CASREAGTYYNEQFF.

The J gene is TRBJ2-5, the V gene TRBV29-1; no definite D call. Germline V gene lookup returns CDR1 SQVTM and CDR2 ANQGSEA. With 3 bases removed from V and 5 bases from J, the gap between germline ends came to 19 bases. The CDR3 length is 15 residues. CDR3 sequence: CSVDLGAGPRETQYF. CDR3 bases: TGCAGCGTTGACCTAGGAGCAGGCCCTCGCGAGACCCAGTACTTC.

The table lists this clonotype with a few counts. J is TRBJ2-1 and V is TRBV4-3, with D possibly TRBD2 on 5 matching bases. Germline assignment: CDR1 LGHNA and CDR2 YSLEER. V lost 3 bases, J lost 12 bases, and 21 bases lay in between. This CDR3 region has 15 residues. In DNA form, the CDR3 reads TGCGCCAGCAGCCAGGGTCGAGGGAGTGCCCATGGGCAGTTCTTC. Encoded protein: CASSQGRGSAHGQFF.

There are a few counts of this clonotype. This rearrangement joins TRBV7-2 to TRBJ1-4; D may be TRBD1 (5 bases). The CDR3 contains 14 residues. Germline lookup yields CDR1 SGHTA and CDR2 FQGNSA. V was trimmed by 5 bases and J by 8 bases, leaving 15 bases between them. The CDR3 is CASSPAGTREKLFF. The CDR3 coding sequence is TGTGCCAGCAGCCCCGCCGGGACGCGCGAAAAACTGTTTTTT.

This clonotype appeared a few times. The CDR3 DNA reads TGCAGTGCGGCGCCGGGCGTCGATCAGCCCCAGCATTTT. Protein sequence: CSAAPGVDQPQHF. The rearrangement joins TRBV20-1 to TRBJ1-5; D unresolved. Germline loops: CDR1 DFQATT, CDR2 SNEGSKA (reference sequence). The CDR3 spans 13 residues. V was pared by 6 bases and J by 5 bases, with 14 bases between.

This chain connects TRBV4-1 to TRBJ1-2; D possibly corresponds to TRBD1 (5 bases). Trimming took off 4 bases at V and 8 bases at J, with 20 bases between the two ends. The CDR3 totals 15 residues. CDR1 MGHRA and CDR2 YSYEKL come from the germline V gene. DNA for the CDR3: TGCGCCAGCAGCCCCGAGAAGGTGGGACCTGGCGGCTACACCTTC. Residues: CASSPEKVGPGGYTF.

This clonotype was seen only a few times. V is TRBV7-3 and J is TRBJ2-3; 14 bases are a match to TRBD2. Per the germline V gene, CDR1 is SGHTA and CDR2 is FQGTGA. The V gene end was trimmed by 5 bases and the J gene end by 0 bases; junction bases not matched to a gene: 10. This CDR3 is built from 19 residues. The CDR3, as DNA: TGTGCCAGCAGCCCGACCGGGACTAGCGGGAGCGGGAGCACAGATACGCAGTATTTT. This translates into CASSPTGTSGSGSTDTQYF.

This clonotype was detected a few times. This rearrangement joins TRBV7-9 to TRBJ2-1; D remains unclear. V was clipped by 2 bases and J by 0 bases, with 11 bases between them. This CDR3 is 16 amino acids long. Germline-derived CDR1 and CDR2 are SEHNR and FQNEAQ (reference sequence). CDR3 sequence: CASSLLGPSSYNEQFF. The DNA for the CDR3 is TGTGCCAGCAGCTTACTGGGCCCAAGCTCCTACAATGAGCAGTTCTTC.

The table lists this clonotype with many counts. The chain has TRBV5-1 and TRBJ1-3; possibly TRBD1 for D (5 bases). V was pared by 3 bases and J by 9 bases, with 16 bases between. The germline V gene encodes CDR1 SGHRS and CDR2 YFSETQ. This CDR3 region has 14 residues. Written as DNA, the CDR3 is TGCGCCAGCAGCTACCGGGCCAAAGGGGCCACCATATATTTT. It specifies CASSYRAKGATIYF.

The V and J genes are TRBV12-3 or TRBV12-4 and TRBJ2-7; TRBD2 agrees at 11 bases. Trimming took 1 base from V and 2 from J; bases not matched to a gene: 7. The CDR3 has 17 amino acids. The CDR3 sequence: CASSLVWLAGGTYEQYF. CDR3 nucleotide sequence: TGTGCCAGCAGTTTAGTATGGCTAGCGGGGGGAACCTACGAGCAGTACTTC.

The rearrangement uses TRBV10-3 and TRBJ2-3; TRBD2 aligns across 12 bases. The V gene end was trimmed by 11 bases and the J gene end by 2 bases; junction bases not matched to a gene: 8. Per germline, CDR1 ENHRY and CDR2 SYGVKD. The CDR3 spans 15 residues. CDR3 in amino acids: CAVASGGVSTDTQYF. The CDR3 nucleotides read TGTGCCGTCGCTAGCGGGGGGGTTTCCACAGATACGCAGTATTTT.

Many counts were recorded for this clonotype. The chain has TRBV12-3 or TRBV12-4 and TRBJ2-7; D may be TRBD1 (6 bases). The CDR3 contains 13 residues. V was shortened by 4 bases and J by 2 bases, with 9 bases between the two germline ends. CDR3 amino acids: CASSSPGAYEQYF. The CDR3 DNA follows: TGTGCCAGCAGTTCCCCAGGGGCCTACGAGCAGTACTTC.

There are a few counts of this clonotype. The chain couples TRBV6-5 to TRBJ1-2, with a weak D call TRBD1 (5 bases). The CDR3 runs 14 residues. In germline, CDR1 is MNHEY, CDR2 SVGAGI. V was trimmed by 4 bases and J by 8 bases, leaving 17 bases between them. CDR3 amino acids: CASSLIPGQEGYTF. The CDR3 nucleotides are TGTGCCAGCAGTTTAATTCCAGGACAAGAGGGCTACACCTTC.

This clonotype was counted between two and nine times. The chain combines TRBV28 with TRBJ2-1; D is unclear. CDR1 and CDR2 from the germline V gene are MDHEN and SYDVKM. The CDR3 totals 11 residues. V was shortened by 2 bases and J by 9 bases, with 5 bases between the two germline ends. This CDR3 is CASSLQSEQFF. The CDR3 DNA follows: TGTGCCAGCAGTTTACAGAGTGAGCAGTTCTTC.

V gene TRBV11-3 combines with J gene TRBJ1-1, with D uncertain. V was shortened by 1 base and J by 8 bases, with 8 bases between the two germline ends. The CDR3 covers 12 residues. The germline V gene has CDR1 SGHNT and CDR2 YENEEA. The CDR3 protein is CASSLGSVEAFF. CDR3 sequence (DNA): TGTGCCAGCAGCTTAGGGAGCGTAGAAGCTTTCTTT.

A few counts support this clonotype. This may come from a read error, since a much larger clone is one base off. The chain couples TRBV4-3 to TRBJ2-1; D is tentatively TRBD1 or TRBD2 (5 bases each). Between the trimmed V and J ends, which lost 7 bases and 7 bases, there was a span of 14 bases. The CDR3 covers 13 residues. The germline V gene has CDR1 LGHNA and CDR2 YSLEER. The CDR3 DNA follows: TGCGCCAGCATCCTCCGGGGCCTGAATGAGCAGTTCTTC. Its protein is CASILRGLNEQFF.

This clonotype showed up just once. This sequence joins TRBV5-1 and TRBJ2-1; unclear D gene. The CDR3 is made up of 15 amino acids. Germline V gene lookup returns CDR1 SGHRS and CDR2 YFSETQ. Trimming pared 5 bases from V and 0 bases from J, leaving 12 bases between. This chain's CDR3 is CASRALGSSYNEQFF. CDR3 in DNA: TGCGCCAGCAGAGCTTTGGGCAGCTCCTACAATGAGCAGTTCTTC.

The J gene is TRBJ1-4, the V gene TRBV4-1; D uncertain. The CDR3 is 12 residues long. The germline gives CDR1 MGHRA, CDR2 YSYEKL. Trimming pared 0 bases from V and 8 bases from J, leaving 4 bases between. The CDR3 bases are TGCGCCAGCAGCCAAGATCACGAAAAACTGTTTTTT. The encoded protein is CASSQDHEKLFF.

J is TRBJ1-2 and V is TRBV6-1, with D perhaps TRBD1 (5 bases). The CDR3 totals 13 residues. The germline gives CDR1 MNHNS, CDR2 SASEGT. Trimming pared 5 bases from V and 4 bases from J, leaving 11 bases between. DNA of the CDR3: TGTGCCAGCAGTACGGGGGGGGGCTATGGCTACACCTTC. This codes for CASSTGGGYGYTF.

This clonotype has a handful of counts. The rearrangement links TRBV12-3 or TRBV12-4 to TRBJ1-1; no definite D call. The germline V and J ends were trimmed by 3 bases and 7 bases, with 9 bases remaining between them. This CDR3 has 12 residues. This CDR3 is CASSFPRREAFF. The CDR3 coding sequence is TGTGCCAGCAGTTTTCCCCGGCGTGAAGCTTTCTTT.

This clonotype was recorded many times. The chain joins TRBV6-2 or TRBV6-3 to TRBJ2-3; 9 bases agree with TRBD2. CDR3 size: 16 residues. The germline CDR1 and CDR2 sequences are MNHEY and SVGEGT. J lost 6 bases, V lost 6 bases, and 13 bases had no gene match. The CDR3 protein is CASSPQRRGGVDTQYF. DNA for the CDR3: TGTGCCAGCAGCCCCCAGAGGCGGGGGGGAGTGGATACGCAGTATTTT.